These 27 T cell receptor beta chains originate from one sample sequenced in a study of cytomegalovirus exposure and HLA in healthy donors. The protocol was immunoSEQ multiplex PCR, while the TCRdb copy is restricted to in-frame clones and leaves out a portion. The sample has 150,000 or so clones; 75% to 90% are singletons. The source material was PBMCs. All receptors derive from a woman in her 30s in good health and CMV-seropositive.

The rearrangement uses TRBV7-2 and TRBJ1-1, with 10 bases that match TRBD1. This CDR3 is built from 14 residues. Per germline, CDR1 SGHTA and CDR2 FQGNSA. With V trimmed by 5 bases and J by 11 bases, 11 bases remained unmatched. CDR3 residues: CASSPRQGAGGAFF. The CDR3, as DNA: TGTGCCAGCAGCCCAAGACAGGGGGCCGGGGGTGCTTTCTTT.

The CDR3 nucleotides read TGTGCCACCATGGTAGGGCTAGCGCGGAACACCGGGGAGCTGTTTTTT. The encoded protein is CATMVGLARNTGELFF. The chain recombines TRBV2 with TRBJ2-2, with D possibly matching TRBD2 (6 bases). V shed 10 bases and J shed 1 base, with 19 bases lying between them. Per germline, CDR1 SNHLY and CDR2 FYNNEI. The CDR3 consists of 16 residues.

The CDR3 region is CASWGTVMNTEAFF. CDR3 bases: TGTGCCAGCTGGGGGACAGTCATGAACACTGAAGCTTTCTTT. The chain joins TRBV6-5 to TRBJ1-1, with 7 bases identical to TRBD1. Germline trimming cut 8 bases from V and 0 bases from J; bases unmatched to any gene: 6. The CDR3 sequence is 14 residues long. From germline, CDR1 is MNHEY and CDR2 SVGAGI.

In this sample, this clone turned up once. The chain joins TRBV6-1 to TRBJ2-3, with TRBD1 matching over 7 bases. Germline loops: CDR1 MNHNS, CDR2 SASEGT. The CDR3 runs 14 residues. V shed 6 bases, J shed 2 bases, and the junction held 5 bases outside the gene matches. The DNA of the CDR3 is TGTGCCAGCAGACAGGGGTGGGACACAGATACGCAGTATTTT. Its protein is CASRQGWDTDTQYF.

The CDR3, as DNA: TGTGCCAGCAGCACGGGACTTAACACCGGGGAGCTGTTTTTT. Protein product: CASSTGLNTGELFF. The chain recombines TRBV13 with TRBJ2-2; D is perhaps TRBD2 (6 bases). CDR3 length: 14 residues. The ends were cut back, 5 bases at V and 2 bases at J, with 9 bases in the middle. Germline-derived CDR1 and CDR2 are PRHDT and FYEKMQ (reference sequence). The entire variable domain, with the rest obtained from reference TRBV13 and TRBJ2-2, is as follows: AAGVIQSPRHLIKEKRETATLKCYPIPRHDTVYWYQQGPGQDPQFLISFYEKMQSDKGSIPDRFSAQQFSDYHSELNMSSLELGDSALYFCASSTGLNTGELFFGEGSRLTVL.

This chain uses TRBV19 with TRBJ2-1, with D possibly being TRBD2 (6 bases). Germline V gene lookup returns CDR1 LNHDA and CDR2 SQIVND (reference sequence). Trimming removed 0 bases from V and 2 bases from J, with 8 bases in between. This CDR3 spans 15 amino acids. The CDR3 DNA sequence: TGTGCCAGTAGTATAGATGGCGGGGCCTACAATGAGCAGTTCTTC. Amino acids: CASSIDGGAYNEQFF.

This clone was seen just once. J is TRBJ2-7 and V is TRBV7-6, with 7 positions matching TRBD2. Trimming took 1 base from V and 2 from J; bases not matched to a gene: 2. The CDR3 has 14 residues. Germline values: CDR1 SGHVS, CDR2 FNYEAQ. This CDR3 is CASSLDAGAYEQYF. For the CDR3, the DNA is TGTGCCAGCAGCTTAGACGCGGGAGCCTACGAGCAGTACTTC. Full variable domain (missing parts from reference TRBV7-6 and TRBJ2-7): GAGVSQSPRYKVTKRGQDVALRCDPISGHVSLYWYRQALGQGPEFLTYFNYEAQQDKSGLPNDRFSAERPEGSISTLTIQRTEQRDSAMYRCASSLDAGAYEQYFGPGTRLTVT.

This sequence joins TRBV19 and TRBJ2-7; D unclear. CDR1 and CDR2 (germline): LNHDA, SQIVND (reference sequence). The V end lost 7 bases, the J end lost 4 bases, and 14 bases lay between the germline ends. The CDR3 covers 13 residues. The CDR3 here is CASNRGPSYEQYF. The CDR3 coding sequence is TGTGCCAGTAACCGTGGGCCCTCTTACGAGCAGTACTTC.

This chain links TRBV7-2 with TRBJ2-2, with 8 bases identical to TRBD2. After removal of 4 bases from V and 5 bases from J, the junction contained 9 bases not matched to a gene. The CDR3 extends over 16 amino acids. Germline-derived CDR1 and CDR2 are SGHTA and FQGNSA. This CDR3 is CASSWQPAGATGELFF. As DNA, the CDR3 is TGTGCCAGCAGCTGGCAGCCAGCGGGGGCTACCGGGGAGCTGTTTTTT.

In DNA, the CDR3 is TGTGCCAGCAGCCAAGTTCTAGTAGGGCCGGGACTACCCAACACCATATATTTT. Its protein is CASSQVLVGPGLPNTIYF. The chain carries TRBV9 and TRBJ1-3; the D gene is possibly TRBD1 (5 bases). This CDR3 has 18 residues. The germline V gene encodes CDR1 SGDLS and CDR2 YYNGEE. With 4 bases removed from V and 7 bases from J, the gap between germline ends came to 27 bases. Full variable domain (missing parts from reference TRBV9 and TRBJ1-3): DSGVTQTPKHLITATGQRVTLRCSPRSGDLSVYWYQQSLDQGLQFLIQYYNGEERAKGNILERFSAQQFPDLHSELNLSSLELGDSALYFCASSQVLVGPGLPNTIYFGEGSWLTVV.

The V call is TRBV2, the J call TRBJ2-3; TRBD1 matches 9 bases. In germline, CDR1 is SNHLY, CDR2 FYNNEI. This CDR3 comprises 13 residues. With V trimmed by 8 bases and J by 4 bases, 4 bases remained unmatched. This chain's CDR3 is CASLQGAADTQYF. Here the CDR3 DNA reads TGTGCCAGCTTACAGGGGGCTGCAGATACGCAGTATTTT.

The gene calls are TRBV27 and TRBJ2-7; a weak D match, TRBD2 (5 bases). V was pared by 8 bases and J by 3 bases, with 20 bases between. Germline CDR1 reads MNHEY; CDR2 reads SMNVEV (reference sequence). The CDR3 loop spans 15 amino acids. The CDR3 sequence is CASGPFSGFNYEQYF. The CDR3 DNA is TGTGCCAGCGGCCCCTTCTCGGGGTTCAACTACGAGCAGTACTTC.

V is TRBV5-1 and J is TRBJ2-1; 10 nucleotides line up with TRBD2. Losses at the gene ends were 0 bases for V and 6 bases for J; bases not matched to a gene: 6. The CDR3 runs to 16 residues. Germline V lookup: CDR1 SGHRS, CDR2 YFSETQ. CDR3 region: CASSLVVAGGPNEQFF. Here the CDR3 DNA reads TGCGCCAGCAGCTTGGTGGTAGCGGGAGGACCCAATGAGCAGTTCTTC.

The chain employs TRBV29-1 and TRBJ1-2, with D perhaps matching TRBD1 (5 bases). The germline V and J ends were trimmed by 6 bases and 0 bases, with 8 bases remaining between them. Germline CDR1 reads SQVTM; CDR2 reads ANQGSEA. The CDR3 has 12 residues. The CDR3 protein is CSVEGTNYGYTF. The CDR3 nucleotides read TGCAGCGTGGAGGGGACTAACTATGGCTACACCTTC.

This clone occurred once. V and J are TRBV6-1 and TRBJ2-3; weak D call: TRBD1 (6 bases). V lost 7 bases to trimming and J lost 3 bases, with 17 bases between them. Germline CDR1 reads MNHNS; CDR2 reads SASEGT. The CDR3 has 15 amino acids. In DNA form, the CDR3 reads TGTGCCAGCAACGGAATGGGGGCGCCGACAGATACGCAGTATTTT. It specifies CASNGMGAPTDTQYF.

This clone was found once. CDR3 nucleotides: TGCGCCAGCAGCCAAGAGCCTAGCGGGAGGAGTTACACCGGGGAGCTGTTTTTT. This gives the protein CASSQEPSGRSYTGELFF. The J gene is TRBJ2-2, the V gene TRBV4-1, with TRBD2 matching 11 bases. This CDR3 contains 18 residues. J lost 3 bases, V lost 0 bases, and 6 bases had no gene match. CDR1 is MGHRA and CDR2 is YSYEKL in the germline V gene.

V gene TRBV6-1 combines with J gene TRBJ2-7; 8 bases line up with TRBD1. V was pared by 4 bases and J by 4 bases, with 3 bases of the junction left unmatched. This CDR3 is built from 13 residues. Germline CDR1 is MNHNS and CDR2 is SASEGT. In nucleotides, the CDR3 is TGTGCCAGCAGTGGGACAGGGTGGTACGAGCAGTACTTC. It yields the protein CASSGTGWYEQYF.

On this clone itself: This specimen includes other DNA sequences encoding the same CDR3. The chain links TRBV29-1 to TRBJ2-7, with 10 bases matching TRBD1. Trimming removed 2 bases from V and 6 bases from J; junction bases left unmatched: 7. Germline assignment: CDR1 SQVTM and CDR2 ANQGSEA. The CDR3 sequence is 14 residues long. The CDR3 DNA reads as TGCAGCGTTGAACCCCGGGACAGGGGCGGCGAGCAGTACTTC. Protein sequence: CSVEPRDRGGEQYF.

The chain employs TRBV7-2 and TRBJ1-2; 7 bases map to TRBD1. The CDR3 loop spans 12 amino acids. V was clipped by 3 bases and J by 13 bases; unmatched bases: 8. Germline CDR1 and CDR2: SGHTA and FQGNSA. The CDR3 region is CASSFRTGPITF. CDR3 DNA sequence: TGTGCCAGCAGCTTCCGGACAGGACCTATCACCTTC.

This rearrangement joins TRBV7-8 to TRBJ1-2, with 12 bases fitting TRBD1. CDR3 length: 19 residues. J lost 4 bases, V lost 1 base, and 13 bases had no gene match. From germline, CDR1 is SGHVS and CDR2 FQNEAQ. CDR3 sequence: CASSLVGRDRGLRVYGYTF. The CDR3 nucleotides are TGTGCCAGCAGCTTAGTAGGACGGGACAGGGGGCTTAGGGTCTATGGCTACACCTTC.

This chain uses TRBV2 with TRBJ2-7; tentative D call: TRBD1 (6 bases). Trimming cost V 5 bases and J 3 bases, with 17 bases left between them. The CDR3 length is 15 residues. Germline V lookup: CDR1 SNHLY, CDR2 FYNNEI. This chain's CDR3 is CASSRGRGRGYEQYF. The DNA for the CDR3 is TGTGCCAGCAGTCGGGGCAGGGGCCGGGGCTACGAGCAGTACTTC.

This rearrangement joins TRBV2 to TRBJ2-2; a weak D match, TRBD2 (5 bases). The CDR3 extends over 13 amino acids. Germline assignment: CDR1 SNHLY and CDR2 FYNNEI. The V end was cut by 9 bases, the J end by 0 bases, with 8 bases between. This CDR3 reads CARGAANTGELFF. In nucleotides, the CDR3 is TGTGCCAGGGGAGCCGCGAACACCGGGGAGCTGTTTTTT.

The CDR3 spells CASSHLWGVVDEQYF. The CDR3 DNA sequence: TGTGCCAGCAGCCATCTTTGGGGGGTCGTCGACGAGCAGTACTTC. This sequence joins TRBV7-9 and TRBJ2-7; a weak D match, TRBD2 (6 bases). This CDR3 has 15 amino acids. From germline, CDR1 is SEHNR and CDR2 FQNEAQ (reference sequence). With 5 bases removed from V and 5 bases from J, the gap between germline ends came to 19 bases.

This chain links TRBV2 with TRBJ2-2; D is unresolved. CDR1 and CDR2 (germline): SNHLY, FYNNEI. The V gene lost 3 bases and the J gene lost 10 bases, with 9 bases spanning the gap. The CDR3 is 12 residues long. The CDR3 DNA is TGTGCCAGCAGTGATGAGGCCATGGAGCTGTTTTTT. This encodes CASSDEAMELFF.

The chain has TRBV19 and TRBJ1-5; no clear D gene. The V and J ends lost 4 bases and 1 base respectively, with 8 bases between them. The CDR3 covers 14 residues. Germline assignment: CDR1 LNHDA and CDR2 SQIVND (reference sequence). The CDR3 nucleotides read TGTGCCAGTAGTAAGGAGCGAAGCAATCAGCCCCAGCATTTT. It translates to CASSKERSNQPQHF.

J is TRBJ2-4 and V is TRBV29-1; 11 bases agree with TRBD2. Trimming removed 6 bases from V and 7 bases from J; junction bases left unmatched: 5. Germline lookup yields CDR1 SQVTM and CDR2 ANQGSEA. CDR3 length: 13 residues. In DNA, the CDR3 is TGCAGCGTGCAGGGACTAGCGGACAACATTCAGTACTTC. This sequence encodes CSVQGLADNIQYF.

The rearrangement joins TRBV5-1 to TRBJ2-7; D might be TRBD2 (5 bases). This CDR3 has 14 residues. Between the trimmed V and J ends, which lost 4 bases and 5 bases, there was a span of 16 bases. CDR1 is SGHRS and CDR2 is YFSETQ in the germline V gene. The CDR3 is CASSPRSTRDEQYF. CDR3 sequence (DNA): TGCGCCAGCAGCCCCCGGTCCACGAGGGACGAGCAGTACTTC.